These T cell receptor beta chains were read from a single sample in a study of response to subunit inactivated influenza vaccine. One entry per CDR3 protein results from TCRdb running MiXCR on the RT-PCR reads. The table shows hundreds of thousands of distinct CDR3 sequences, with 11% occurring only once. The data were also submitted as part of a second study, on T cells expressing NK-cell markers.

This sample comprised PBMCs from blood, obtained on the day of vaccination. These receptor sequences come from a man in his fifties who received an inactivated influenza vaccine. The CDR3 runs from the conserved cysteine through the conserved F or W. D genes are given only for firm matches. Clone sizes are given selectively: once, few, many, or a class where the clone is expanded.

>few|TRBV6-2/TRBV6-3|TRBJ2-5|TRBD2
CASRAGGPSETQYF
TGTGCCAGCAGAGCGGGAGGGCCCTCGGAGACCCAGTACTTC
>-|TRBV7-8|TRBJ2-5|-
CASSNGRSSQETQYF
TGTGCCAGCAGCAACGGACGGTCTTCGCAAGAGACCCAGTACTTC
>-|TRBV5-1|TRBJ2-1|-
CASSLGGVLLGNEQFF
TGCGCCAGCAGCTTGGGTGGGGTCTTGTTGGGCAATGAGCAGTTCTTC
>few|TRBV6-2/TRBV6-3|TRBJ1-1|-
CASSYSDTTEAFF
TGTGCCAGCAGTTACTCGGACACCACTGAAGCTTTCTTT
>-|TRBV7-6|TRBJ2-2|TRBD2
CASGLKAGTNTGELFF
TGTGCCAGCGGATTGAAAGCGGGGACGAACACCGGGGAGCTGTTTTTT
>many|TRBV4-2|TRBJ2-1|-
CASSQTTGYNEQFF
TGTGCCAGCAGCCAAACGACAGGTTACAATGAGCAGTTCTTC
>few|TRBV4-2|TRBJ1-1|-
CASSQDRQREAFF
TGTGCCAGCAGCCAAGATCGGCAGAGGGAAGCTTTCTTT
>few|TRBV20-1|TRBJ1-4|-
CSATVGAFEKLFF
TGCAGTGCCACAGTGGGGGCGTTTGAAAAACTGTTTTTT
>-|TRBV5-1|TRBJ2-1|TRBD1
CASSRGTGLINEQFF
TGCGCCAGCTCGCGCGGGACAGGCCTTATCAATGAGCAGTTCTTC
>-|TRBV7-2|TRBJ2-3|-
CASSFQQGPDTQYF
TGTGCCAGCAGCTTCCAACAGGGCCCAGATACGCAGTATTTT
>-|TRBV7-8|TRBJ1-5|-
CASSFGTRNQPQHF
TGTGCCAGCAGCTTCGGGACACGGAATCAGCCCCAGCATTTT
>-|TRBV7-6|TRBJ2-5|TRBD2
CASSLGRGGYLETQYF
TGTGCCAGCAGCTTAGGGCGGGGGGGCTATTTGGAGACCCAGTACTTC
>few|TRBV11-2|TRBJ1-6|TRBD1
CASSPGGRGWSSYNSPLHF
TGTGCCAGCAGCCCCGGAGGCAGGGGGTGGAGCTCCTATAATTCACCCCTCCACTTT
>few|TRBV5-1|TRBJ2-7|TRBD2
CASSPGLAGGPSYEQYF
TGCGCCAGCAGCCCGGGACTAGCGGGGGGGCCTTCCTACGAGCAGTACTTC
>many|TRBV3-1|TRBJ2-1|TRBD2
CASSQVRGGLENEQFF
TGTGCCAGCAGCCAAGTCCGGGGGGGCCTTGAGAATGAGCAGTTCTTC
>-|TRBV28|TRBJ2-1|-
CASIEAGRNEQFF
TGTGCCAGCATAGAGGCGGGGAGGAATGAGCAGTTCTTC
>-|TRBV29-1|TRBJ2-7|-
CSVVQDSYEQYF
TGCAGCGTTGTGCAAGACTCCTACGAGCAGTACTTC
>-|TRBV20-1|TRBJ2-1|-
CSARVAGRGNEQFF
TGCAGTGCTAGAGTGGCAGGGCGAGGGAATGAGCAGTTCTTC
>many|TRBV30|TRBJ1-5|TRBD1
CAWSVTGVKEPQHF
TGTGCCTGGAGTGTGACAGGGGTGAAGGAGCCCCAGCATTTT
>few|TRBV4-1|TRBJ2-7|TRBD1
CASSPTTGGDHEQYF
TGCGCCAGCAGCCCCACGACAGGGGGAGACCACGAGCAGTACTTC
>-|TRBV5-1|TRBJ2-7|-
CASRLEVGSYEQYF
TGCGCCAGCAGGTTAGAGGTTGGCTCCTACGAGCAGTACTTC
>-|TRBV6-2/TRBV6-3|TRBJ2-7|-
CASSYRALYEQYF
TGTGCCAGCAGTTACAGGGCCCTATACGAGCAGTACTTC
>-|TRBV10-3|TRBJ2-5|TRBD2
CAISNGPGREAQETQYF
TGTGCCATCAGTAACGGCCCGGGGCGGGAGGCACAAGAGACCCAGTACTTC
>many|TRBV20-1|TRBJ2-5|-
CSARDLEQETQYF
TGCAGTGCTAGAGATCTAGAACAAGAGACCCAGTACTTC
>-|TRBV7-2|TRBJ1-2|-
CASSFTGTFGYTF
TGTGCCAGCAGCTTTACAGGGACCTTCGGCTACACCTTC
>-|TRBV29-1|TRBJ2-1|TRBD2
CSVGGTSGSRSYNEQFF
TGCAGCGTTGGGGGGACTAGCGGGAGTAGGTCCTACAATGAGCAGTTCTTC
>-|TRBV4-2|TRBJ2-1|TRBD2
CASSQDPSAGGLIVHNEQFF
TGTGCCAGCAGCCAAGATCCGTCAGCGGGGGGGCTTATTGTCCACAATGAGCAGTTCTTC
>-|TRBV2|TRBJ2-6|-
CASSEGGGARLTF
TGTGCCAGCAGTGAAGGGGGCGGGGCACGTCTGACTTTC
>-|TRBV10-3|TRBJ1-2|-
CAISEFAYGYTF
TGTGCCATCAGTGAGTTCGCTTATGGCTACACCTTC
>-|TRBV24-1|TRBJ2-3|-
CATSDITDTQYF
TGTGCCACCAGTGACATCACAGATACGCAGTATTTT
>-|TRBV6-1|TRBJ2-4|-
CASQDLPAKNIQYF
TGTGCCAGCCAGGACCTTCCAGCCAAAAACATTCAGTACTTC
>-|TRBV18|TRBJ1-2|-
CASSPNPIRNYGYTF
TGTGCCAGCTCACCAAACCCGATACGGAACTATGGCTACACCTTC
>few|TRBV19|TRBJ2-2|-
CASRWGGASGELFF
TGTGCCAGTAGATGGGGGGGCGCGTCCGGGGAGCTGTTTTTT
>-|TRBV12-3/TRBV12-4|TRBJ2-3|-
CASSAGSRAQYF
TGTGCCAGCAGTGCAGGGAGCAGGGCGCAGTATTTT
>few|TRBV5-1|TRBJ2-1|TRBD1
CASRTGTASGQFF
TGCGCCAGCAGGACCGGGACAGCGAGCGGGCAGTTCTTC
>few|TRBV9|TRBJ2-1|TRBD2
CASSHDPGTSEYNEQFF
TGTGCCAGCAGCCACGACCCCGGGACTAGCGAATACAATGAGCAGTTCTTC
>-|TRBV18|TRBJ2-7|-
CASSPSSYYEQYF
TGTGCCAGCTCACCATCAAGCTACTACGAGCAGTACTTC
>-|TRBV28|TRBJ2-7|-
CASSPLSWEQYF
TGTGCCAGCAGTCCCTTGTCGTGGGAGCAGTACTTC
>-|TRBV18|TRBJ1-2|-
CASSPSRGPYGYTF
TGTGCCAGCTCACCCAGCCGAGGTCCTTATGGCTACACCTTC
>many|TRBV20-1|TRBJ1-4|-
CSARFSEKLFF
TGCAGTGCCCGGTTCTCGGAAAAACTGTTTTTT
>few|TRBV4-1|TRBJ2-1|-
CASSPGQYSYNEQFF
TGCGCCAGCAGCCCCGGACAGTATTCCTACAATGAGCAGTTCTTC
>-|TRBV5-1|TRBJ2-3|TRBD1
CASSRGQDTDTQYF
TGCGCCAGCAGCCGGGGACAGGACACAGATACGCAGTATTTT
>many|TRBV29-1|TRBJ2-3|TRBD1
CSGGNDRASTQYF
TGCAGCGGAGGAAATGACAGGGCGAGTACGCAGTATTTT
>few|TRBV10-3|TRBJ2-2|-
CAVSREPWAGELFF
TGTGCCGTAAGCCGGGAGCCTTGGGCCGGGGAGCTGTTTTTT
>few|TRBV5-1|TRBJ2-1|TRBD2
CASYSIAGAYNEQFF
TGCGCCAGCTATTCTATAGCGGGAGCCTACAATGAGCAGTTCTTC
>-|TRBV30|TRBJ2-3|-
CAWSVGGGRDTQYF
TGTGCCTGGAGTGTCGGTGGGGGCCGAGATACGCAGTATTTT
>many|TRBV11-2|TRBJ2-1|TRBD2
CASRKPGGRGNEQFF
TGTGCCAGCAGGAAGCCGGGGGGGCGAGGAAATGAGCAGTTCTTC
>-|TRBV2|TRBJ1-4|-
CASSDGTDEKLFF
TGTGCCAGCAGTGATGGAACGGATGAAAAACTGTTTTTT
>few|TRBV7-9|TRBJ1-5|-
CASSLGSIPHQPQHF
TGTGCCAGCAGCTTAGGTTCCATTCCTCATCAGCCCCAGCATTTT
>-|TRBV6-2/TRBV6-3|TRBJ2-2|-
CASLALRTGELFF
TGTGCCAGCCTAGCGCTCCGCACCGGGGAGCTGTTTTTT
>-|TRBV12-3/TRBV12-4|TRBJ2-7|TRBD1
CASSGGQSYEQYF
TGTGCCAGCAGTGGGGGACAGTCCTACGAGCAGTACTTC